The clone carrying this TCR beta chain was seen only once. Antigen specificity is unknown. Treatment was busulfan-fludarabine conditioning, a marrow graft, and cyclophosphamide on days +3 and +4. The data belong to a study of T cells after posttransplantation cyclophosphamide. Findings and caveats of the study: After PTCy, TRB diversity resembled that of CNI/methotrexate controls. Skin or GI-infiltrating T cells shared few TRB sequences with blood. Donor CD8+ memory clones often dominated recipient blood repertoires at later times.

The protocol was immunoSEQ multiplex PCR, while the TCRdb copy is restricted to in-frame clones and leaves out a portion. Altogether approximately 39,000 clones are present, more than 70% being singletons, with the ten largest covering about 7.6%. CDR1 is SGHAT, CDR2 FQNNGV, per germline. The length of the CDR3 is 15 residues. V lost 2 bases and J 2 bases, leaving 13 bases between the germline ends. This TCR was recovered from a female patient in her 40s who received an allogeneic stem cell transplant from a related donor, was CMV-positive, and had no GVHD. A subset of T cells may come from the graft donor. The rearrangement joins TRBV11-2 to TRBJ2-7; D remains unclear. The material was CD4+ T cells sorted from blood, obtained roughly 1,900 days after a stem cell transplant with posttransplant cyclophosphamide. The CDR3 region has the DNA TGTGCCAGCAGCTTAATCAGGCGTTCAGCCTACGAGCAGTACTTC. Amino acids: CASSLIRRSAYEQYF.